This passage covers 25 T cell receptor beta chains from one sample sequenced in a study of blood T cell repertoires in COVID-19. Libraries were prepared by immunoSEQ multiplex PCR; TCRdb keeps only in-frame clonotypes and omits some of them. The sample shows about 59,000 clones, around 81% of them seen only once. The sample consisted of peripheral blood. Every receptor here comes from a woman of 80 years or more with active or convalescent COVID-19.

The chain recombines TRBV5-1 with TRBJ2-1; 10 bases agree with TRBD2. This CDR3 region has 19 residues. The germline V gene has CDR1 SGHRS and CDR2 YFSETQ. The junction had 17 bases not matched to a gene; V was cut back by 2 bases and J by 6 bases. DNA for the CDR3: TGCGCCAGCAGCTTTCGGGGGGCGGCGGGGGCTAGCGGGGGCAATGAGCAGTTCTTC. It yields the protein CASSFRGAAGASGGNEQFF. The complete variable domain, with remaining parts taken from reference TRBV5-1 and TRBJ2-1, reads KAGVTQTPRYLIKTRGQQVTLSCSPISGHRSVSWYQQTPGQGLQFLFEYFSETQRNKGNFPGRFSGRQFSNSRSEMNVSTLELGDSALYLCASSFRGAAGASGGNEQFFGPGTRLTVL.

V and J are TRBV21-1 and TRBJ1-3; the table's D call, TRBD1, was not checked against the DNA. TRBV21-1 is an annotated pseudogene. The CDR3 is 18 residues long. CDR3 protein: CASSKKSTGYLSGNTIYF. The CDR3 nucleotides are TGTGCCAGCAGCAAAAAATCGACAGGGTACCTCTCTGGAAACACCATATATTTT.

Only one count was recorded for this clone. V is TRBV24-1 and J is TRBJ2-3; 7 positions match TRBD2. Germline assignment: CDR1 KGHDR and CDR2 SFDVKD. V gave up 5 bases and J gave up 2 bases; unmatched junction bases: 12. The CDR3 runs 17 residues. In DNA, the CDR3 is TGTGCCACCAGTGCGGGTTGGTCTAGCGGCACCACAGATACGCAGTATTTT. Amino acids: CATSAGWSSGTTDTQYF.

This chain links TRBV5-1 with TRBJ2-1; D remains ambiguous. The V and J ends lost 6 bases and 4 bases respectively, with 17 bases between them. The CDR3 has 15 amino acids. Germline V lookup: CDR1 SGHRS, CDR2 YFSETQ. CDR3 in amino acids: CASTLETGGYNEQFF. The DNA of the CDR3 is TGCGCCAGCACCTTAGAAACTGGCGGATACAATGAGCAGTTCTTC.

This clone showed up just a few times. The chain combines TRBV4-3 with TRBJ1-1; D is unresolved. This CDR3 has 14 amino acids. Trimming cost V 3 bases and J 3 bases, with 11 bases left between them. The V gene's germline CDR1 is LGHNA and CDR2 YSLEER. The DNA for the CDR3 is TGCGCCAGCAGCCAGGAGGAAGGAGACACTGAAGCTTTCTTT. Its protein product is CASSQEEGDTEAFF.

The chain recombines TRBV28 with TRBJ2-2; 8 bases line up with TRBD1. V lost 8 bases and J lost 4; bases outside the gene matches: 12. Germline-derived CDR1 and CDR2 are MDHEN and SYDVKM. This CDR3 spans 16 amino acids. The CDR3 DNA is TGTGCCAGCTCGACTACCGGGACAGGTGCCACCGGGGAGCTGTTTTTT. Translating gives CASSTTGTGATGELFF.

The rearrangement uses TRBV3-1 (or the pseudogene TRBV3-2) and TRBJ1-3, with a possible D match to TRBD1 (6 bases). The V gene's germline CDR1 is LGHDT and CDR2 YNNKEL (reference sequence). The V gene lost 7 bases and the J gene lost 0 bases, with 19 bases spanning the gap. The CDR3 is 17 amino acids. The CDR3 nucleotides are TGTGCCAGCACCCTTACTGGACAGTTAAGCTCTGGAAACACCATATATTTT. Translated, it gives CASTLTGQLSSGNTIYF.

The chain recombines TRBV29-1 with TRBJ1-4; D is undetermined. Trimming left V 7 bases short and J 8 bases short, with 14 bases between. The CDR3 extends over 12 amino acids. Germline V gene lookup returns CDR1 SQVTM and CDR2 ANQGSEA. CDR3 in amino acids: CSAGLTYEKLFF. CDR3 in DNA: TGCAGCGCCGGACTGACCTACGAAAAACTGTTTTTT.

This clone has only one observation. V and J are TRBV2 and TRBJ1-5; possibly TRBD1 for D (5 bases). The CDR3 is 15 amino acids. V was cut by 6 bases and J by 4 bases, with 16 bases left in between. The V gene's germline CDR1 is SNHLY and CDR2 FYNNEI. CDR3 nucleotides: TGTGCCAGCAGCCCAGGGTATGGTATAAATCAGCCCCAGCATTTT. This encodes CASSPGYGINQPQHF.

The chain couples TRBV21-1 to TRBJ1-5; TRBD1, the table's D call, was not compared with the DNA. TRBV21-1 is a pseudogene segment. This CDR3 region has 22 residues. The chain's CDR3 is CASQKNLHDRGRSTYSNQPQHF. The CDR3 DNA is TGTGCCAGCCAGAAAAATCTACACGACAGGGGGCGCTCGACATATAGCAATCAGCCCCAGCATTTT.

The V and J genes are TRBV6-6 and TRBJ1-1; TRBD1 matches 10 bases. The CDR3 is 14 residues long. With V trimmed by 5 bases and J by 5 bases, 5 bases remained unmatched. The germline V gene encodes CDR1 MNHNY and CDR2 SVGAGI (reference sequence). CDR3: CASSRQGAITEAFF. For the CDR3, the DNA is TGTGCCAGCAGTCGACAGGGGGCTATTACTGAAGCTTTCTTT.

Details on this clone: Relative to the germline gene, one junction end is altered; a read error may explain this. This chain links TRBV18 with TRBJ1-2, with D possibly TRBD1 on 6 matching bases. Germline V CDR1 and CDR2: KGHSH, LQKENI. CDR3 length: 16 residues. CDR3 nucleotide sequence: TGTGCCAGCTCACCATTCCGGGAAACAGGGTCGGGTGGCCACACCTTC. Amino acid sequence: CASSPFRETGSGGHTF.

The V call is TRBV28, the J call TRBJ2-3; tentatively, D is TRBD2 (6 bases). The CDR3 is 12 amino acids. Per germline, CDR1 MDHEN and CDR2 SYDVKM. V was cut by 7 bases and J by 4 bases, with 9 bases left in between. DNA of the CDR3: TGTGCCAGCACGGGCGGGGCAGATACGCAGTATTTT. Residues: CASTGGADTQYF. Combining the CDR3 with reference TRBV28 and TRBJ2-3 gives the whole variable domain DVKVTQSSRYLVKRTGEKVFLECVQDMDHENMFWYRQDPGLGLRLIYFSYDVKMKEKGDIPEGYSVSREKKERFSLILESASTNQTSMYLCASTGGADTQYFGPGTRLTVL.

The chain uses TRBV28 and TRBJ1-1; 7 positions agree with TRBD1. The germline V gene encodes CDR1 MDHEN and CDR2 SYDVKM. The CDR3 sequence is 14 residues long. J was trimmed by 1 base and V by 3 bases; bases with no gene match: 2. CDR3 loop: CASSFNRGNTEAFF. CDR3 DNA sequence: TGTGCCAGCAGTTTCAACAGGGGGAACACTGAAGCTTTCTTT.

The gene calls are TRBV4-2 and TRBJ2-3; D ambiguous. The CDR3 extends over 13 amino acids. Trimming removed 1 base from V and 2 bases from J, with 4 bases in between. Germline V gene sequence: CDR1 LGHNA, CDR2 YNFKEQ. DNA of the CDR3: TGTGCCAGCAGCCAAGCCATCACAGATACGCAGTATTTT. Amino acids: CASSQAITDTQYF.

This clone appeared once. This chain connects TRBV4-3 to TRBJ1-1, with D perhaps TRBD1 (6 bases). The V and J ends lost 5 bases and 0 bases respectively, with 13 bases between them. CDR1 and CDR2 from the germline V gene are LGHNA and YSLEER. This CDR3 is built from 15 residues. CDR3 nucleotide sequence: TGCGCCAGCAGCGGATCTACAGGGATGAACACTGAAGCTTTCTTT. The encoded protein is CASSGSTGMNTEAFF.

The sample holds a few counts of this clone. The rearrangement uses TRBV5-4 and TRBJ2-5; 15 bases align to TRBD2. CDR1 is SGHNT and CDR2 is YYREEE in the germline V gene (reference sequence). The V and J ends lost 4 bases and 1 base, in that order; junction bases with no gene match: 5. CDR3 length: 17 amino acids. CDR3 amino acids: CASSRGLAGGFQETQYF. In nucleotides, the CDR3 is TGTGCCAGCAGCCGCGGACTAGCGGGGGGGTTCCAAGAGACCCAGTACTTC.

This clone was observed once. CDR3 loop: CASSYSRGNTGELFF. The CDR3 nucleotides read TGTGCCAGCAGTTACTCTAGGGGGAACACCGGGGAGCTGTTTTTT. This chain connects TRBV6-5 to TRBJ2-2; weak D call: TRBD1 (5 bases). The germline V gene encodes CDR1 MNHEY and CDR2 SVGAGI. Between the trimmed V and J ends, which lost 0 bases and 1 base, there was a span of 6 bases. CDR3 size: 15 residues.

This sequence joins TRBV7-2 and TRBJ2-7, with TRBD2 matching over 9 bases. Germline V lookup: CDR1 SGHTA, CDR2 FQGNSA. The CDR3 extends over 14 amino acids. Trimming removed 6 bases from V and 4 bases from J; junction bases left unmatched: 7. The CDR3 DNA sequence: TGTGCCAGCAGTCACCCGGGACTAGCATACGAGCAGTACTTC. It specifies CASSHPGLAYEQYF.

The CDR3 sequence is CASSLGPDSSYEQYF. CDR3 in DNA: TGTGCCAGCAGCTTAGGGCCTGACAGCTCCTACGAGCAGTACTTC. The genes are TRBV7-6 and TRBJ2-7; D is perhaps TRBD1 (5 bases). V lost 1 base, J lost 0 bases, and 10 bases lay in between. Germline CDR1 and CDR2: SGHVS and FNYEAQ. This CDR3 region has 15 residues.

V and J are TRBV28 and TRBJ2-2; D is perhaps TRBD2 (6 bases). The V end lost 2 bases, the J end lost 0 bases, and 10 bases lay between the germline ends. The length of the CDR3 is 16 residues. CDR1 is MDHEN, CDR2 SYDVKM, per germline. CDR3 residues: CASSLAGYTNTGELFF. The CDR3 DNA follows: TGTGCCAGCAGTTTAGCGGGGTACACGAACACCGGGGAGCTGTTTTTT.

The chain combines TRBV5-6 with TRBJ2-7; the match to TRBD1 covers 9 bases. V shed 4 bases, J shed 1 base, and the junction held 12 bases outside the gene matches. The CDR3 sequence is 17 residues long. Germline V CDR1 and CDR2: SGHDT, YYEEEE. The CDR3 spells CASSKTGGGKPSYEQYF. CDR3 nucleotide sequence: TGTGCCAGCAGCAAGACAGGGGGTGGGAAACCTTCCTACGAGCAGTACTTC.

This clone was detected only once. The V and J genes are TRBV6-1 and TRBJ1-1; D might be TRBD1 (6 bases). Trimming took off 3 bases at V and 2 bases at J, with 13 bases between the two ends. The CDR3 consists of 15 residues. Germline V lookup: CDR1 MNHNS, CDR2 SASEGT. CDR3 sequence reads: CASSDWGTPNTEAFF. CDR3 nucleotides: TGTGCCAGCAGTGATTGGGGGACACCAAACACTGAAGCTTTCTTT.

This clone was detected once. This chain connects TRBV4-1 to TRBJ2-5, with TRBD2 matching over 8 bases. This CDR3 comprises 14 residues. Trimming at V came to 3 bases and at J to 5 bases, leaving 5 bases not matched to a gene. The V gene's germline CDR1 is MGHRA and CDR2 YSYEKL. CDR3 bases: TGCGCCAGCAGCCAGTCCGGGGGGGCCGAGACCCAGTACTTC. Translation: CASSQSGGAETQYF.

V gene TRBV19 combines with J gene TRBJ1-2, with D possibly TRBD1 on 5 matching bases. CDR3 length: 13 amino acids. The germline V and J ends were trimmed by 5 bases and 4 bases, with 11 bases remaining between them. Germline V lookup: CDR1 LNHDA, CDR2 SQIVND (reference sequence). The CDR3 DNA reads TGTGCCAGTAGTCTTTCGGGGGGCTATGGCTACACCTTC. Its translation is CASSLSGGYGYTF.